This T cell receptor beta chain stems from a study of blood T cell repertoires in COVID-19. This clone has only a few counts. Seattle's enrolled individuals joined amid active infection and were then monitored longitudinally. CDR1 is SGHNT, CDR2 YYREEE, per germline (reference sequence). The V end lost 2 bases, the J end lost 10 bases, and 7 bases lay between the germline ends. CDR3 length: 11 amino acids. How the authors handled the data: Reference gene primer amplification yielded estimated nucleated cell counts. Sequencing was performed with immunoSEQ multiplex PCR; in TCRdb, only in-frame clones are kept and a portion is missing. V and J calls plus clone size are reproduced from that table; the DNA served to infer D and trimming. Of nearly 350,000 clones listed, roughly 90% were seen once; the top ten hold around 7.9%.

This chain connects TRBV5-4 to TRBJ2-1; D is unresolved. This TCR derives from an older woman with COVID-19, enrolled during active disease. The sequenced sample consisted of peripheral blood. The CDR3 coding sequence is TGTGCCAGCAGCTTTTTGGAGGAGCAGTTCTTC. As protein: CASSFLEEQFF. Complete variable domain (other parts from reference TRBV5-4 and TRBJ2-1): ETGVTQSPTHLIKTRGQQVTLRCSSQSGHNTVSWYQQALGQGPQFIFQYYREEENGRGNFPPRFSGLQFPNYSSELNVNALELDDSALYLCASSFLEEQFFGPGTRLTVL.